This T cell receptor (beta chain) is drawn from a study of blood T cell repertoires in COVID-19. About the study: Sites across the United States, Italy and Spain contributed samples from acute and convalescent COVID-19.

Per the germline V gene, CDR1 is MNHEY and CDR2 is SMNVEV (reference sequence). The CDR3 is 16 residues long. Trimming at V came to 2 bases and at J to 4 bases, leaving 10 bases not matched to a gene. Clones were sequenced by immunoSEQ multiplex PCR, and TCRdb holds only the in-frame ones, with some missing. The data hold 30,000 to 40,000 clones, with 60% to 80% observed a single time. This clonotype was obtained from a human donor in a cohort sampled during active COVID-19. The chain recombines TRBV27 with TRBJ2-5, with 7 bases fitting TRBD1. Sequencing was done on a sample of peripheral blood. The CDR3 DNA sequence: TGTGCCAGCAGTTTACTGGGGCAGGGGGTTGCAGAGACCCAGTACTTC. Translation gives CASSLLGQGVAETQYF.